What follows describes a single TCR beta chain. Its antigen is undetermined. The sample comes from a study of shared clonotypes between healthy human individuals. Study outcomes and limitations: Sharing across a few donors was seen in 5% to 5.5% of naive CD4 clonotypes.

Trimming pared 2 bases from V and 4 bases from J, leaving 15 bases between. The CDR3 has 17 residues. In germline, CDR1 is MDHEN, CDR2 SYDVKM. Produced via immunoSEQ multiplex PCR; TCRdb's table is partial and in-frame only. Among 1,500,000 or so clones listed, roughly 96% were seen once. The sample consisted of naive CD4+ T cells sorted from blood. The subset is: CD45RA+ positively selected. The chain recombines TRBV28 with TRBJ2-6; tentatively, D is TRBD1 or TRBD2 (5 bases each). The origin of this receptor is a man aged 25-45 years in good health. CDR3 DNA: TGTGCCAGCAGTTTACGCCTCGGGACCTCCGGGGCCAACGTCCTGACTTTC. This translates into CASSLRLGTSGANVLTF.